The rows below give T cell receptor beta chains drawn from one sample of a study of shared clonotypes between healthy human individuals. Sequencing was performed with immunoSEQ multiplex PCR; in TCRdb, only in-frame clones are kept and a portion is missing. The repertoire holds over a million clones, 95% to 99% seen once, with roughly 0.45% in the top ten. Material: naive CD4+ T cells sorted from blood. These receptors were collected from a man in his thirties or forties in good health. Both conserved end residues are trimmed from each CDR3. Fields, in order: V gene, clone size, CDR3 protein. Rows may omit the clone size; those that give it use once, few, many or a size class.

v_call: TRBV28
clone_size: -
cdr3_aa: ASKGHPMNTEAF

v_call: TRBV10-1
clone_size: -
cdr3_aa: ASSDGQVDTGELF

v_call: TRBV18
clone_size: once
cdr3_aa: ASSPLQGRTYEQY

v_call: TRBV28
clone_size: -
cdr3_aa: ASKGTGINGYT

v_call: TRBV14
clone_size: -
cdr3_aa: ASSLRPTYNEQF

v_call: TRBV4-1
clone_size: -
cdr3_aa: ASSQGGALEKLF

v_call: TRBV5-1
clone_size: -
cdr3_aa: ASSLNGQNYEQY

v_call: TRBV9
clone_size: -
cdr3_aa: ASSVAGVDTGELF

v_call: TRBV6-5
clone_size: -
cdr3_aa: ASSYSGGEQF

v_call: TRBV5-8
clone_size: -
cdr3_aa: ASSKKAGQGTDTQY

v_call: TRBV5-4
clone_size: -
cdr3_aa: ASSSGLAGSTDTQY

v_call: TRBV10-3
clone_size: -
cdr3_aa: AISESLSGTSMNTGELF

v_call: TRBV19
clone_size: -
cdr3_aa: ATARTANTGELF

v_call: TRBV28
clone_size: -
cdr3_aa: ASSFRGPSGYT

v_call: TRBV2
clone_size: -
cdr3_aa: ASSEVGRASNEQF

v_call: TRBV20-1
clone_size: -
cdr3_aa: SARRENEQF

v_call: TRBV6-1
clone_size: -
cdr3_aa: ASSLRTGFDEQF

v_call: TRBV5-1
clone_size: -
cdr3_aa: ASSLVPGGPGNEQF

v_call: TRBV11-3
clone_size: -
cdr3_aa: ASSLDRTDTQY

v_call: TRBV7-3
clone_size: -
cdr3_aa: ASSVDRGRTGELF

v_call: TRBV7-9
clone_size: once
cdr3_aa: ASSLDWGADQPQH

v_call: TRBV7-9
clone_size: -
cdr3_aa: ASSQGGLSDTQY

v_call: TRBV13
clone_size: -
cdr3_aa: ASSRNPEPGSRSLYNEQF

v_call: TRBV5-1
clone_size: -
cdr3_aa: ASSSPHRTGELF

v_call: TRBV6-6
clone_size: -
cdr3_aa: ASSYTGSGGLRY

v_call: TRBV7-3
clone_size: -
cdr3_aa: ASSLGQSDTQY

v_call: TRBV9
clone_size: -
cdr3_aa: ASSEGTGAYNEQF

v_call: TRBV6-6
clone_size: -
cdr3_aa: ASSTQGGGNTIY

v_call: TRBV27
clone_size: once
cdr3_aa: ASSLFMGQRTDTQY

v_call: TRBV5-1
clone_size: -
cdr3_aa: ASRAGQGTLNTEAF

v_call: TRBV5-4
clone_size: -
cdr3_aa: ASSRPSGPSFSTDTQY

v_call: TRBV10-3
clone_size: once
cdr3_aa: AISGGTVNEQF

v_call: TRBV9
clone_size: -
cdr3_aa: ASSVESGRFADTQY

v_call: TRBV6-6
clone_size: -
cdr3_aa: ASSYQARGGGDEQF